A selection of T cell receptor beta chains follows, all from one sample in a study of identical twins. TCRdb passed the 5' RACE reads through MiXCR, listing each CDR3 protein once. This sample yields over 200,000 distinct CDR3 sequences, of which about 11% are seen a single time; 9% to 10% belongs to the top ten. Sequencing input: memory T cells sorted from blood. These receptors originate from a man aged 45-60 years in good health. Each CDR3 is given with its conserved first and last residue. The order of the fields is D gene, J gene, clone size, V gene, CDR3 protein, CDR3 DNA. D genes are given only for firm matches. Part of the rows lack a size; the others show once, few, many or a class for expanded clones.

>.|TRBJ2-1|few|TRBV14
CASSQEPIYNEQFF
TGTGCCAGCAGCCAAGAACCGATTTACAATGAGCAGTTCTTC
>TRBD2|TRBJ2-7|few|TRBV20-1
CSARDGLAGKSYEQYF
TGCAGTGCTAGAGATGGACTAGCGGGCAAGTCCTACGAGCAGTACTTC
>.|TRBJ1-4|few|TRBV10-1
CASSDGTAGPSGGELFF
TGCGCCAGCAGTGACGGGACGGCGGGACCCAGTGGGGGGGAACTGTTTTTT
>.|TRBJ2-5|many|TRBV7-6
CASSLGGGGQETQYF
TGTGCCAGCAGCTTAGGGGGTGGGGGCCAAGAGACCCAGTACTTC
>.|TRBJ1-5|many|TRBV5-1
CASSARGGEGPQHF
TGCGCCAGCAGCGCGAGAGGGGGAGAAGGGCCCCAGCATTTT
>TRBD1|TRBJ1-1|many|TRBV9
CASSVQGGNTEAFF
TGTGCCAGCAGCGTCCAGGGGGGAAACACTGAAGCTTTCTTT
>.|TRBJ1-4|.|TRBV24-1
CATSDGGAATNEKLFF
TGTGCCACCAGTGATGGAGGGGCGGCAACTAATGAAAAACTGTTTTTT
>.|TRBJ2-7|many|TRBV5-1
CASNLDSGPYEQYF
TGCGCCAGCAACCTCGATAGCGGACCCTACGAGCAGTACTTC
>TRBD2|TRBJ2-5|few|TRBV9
CASSVAWSSGGLETQYF
TGTGCCAGCAGCGTAGCATGGTCTAGCGGGGGTCTGGAGACCCAGTACTTC
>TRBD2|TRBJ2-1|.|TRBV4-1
CASSQTAGTSSNEQFF
TGCGCCAGCAGCCAGACAGCGGGGACTAGTAGCAATGAGCAGTTCTTC
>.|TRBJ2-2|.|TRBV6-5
CASSYQGGNTGELFF
TGTGCCAGCAGTTACCAGGGGGGGAACACCGGGGAGCTGTTTTTT
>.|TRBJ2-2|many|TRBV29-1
CSTWTVNTGELFF
TGCAGCACCTGGACAGTGAACACCGGGGAGCTGTTTTTT
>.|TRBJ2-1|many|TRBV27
CASSLLETRIYNEQFF
TGTGCCAGCAGTTTACTTGAGACTAGGATATACAATGAGCAGTTCTTC
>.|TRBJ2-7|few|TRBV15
CATSSTETYEQYF
TGTGCCACCAGCAGTACAGAGACTTACGAGCAGTACTTC
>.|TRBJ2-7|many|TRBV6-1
CASSPTRWGYEQYF
TGTGCCAGCAGTCCGACCCGATGGGGGTACGAGCAGTACTTC
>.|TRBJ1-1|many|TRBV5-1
CASSFRQANTEAFF
TGCGCCAGCAGCTTCCGACAGGCTAACACTGAAGCTTTCTTT
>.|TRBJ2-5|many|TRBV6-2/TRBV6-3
CASSSLDFPGETQYF
TGTGCCAGCAGTTCTCTGGACTTCCCAGGAGAGACCCAGTACTTC
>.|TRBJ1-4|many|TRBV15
CATSLGLTSRDEKLFF
TGTGCCACCAGTCTTGGCCTGACAAGCCGGGATGAAAAACTGTTTTTT
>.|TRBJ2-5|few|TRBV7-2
CASSFPHKGETQYF
TGTGCCAGCAGCTTCCCACATAAGGGAGAGACCCAGTACTTC
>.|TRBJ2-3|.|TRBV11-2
CASSLEKGATQYF
TGTGCCAGCAGCTTAGAAAAAGGGGCTACGCAGTATTTT
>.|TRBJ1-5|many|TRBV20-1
CSARVGAALRQPQHF
TGCAGTGCTAGGGTAGGGGCAGCCCTAAGGCAGCCCCAGCATTTT
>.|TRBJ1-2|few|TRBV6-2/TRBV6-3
CASRTSGPRGGYTF
TGTGCCAGCAGAACATCTGGACCCAGAGGGGGCTACACCTTC
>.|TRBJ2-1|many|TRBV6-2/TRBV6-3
CASKKDAVNEQFF
TGTGCCAGCAAGAAGGACGCAGTCAATGAGCAGTTCTTC
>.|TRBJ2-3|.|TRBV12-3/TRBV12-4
CASSVDRNTDTQYF
TGTGCCAGCAGCGTCGACCGGAACACAGATACGCAGTATTTT
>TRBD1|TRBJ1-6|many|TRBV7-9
CASSTTGTGLSPLHF
TGTGCCAGCAGCACAACCGGGACAGGGCTTTCACCCCTCCACTTT
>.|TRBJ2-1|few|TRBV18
CASSPGQGGEQFF
TGTGCCAGCTCACCAGGGCAGGGCGGTGAGCAGTTCTTC
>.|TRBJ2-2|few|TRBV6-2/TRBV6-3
CASREGAGELFF
TGTGCCAGCAGGGAGGGGGCCGGGGAGCTGTTTTTT
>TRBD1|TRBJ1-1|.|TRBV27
CASSPRTGASRTEAFF
TGTGCCAGCAGTCCCAGGACAGGGGCCTCGAGGACTGAAGCTTTCTTT
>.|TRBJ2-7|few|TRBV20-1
CSARVDRSRGSSEQYF
TGCAGTGCTAGAGTCGACAGGTCAAGGGGTAGCTCCGAGCAGTACTTC
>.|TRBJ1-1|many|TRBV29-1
CSVARVLNTEAFF
TGCAGCGTTGCCAGGGTATTGAACACTGAAGCTTTCTTT
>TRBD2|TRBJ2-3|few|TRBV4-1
CASSLNLAERDTQYF
TGCGCCAGCAGCCTCAACCTAGCGGAAAGAGATACGCAGTATTTT
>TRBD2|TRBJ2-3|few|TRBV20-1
CSAREDASGILGTQYF
TGCAGTGCAAGAGAGGACGCTAGCGGGATACTTGGTACGCAGTATTTT
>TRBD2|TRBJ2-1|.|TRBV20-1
CSASGTSSTWSSYNEQFF
TGCAGTGCGTCCGGGACTAGCTCTACCTGGAGCTCCTACAATGAGCAGTTCTTC
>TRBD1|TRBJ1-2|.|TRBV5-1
CASSPPGQGTGGYTF
TGCGCCAGCAGCCCGCCCGGACAGGGAACTGGTGGCTACACCTTC
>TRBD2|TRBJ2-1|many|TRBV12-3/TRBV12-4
CASSLSAGRSGEQFF
TGTGCCAGCAGTTTATCAGCGGGAAGATCCGGAGAGCAGTTCTTC
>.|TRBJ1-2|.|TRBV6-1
CASSDQKDSYGYTF
TGTGCCAGCAGTGACCAAAAAGACAGCTATGGCTACACCTTC